Listed here are 23 T cell receptor beta chains from one sample, sequenced in a study of PD-1 blockade in classical Hodgkin lymphoma. Each of the patients experienced relapse following autologous stem cell transplantation, and their brentuximab vedotin exposure differed. The protocol was immunoSEQ multiplex PCR, while the TCRdb copy is restricted to in-frame clones and leaves out a portion. The table has about 98,000 clones, around 90% seen once; the top ten hold 2.8%. The sequencing here drew on peripheral blood mononuclear cells (PBMCs), taken at baseline. All receptors come from a human donor with classical Hodgkin lymphoma.

The V and J genes are TRBV9 and TRBJ2-1; no clear D gene. Trimming took off 0 bases at V and 8 bases at J, with 12 bases between the two ends. Germline V gene sequence: CDR1 SGDLS, CDR2 YYNGEE. The CDR3 covers 14 residues. The CDR3 sequence: CASSVDGRVDEQFF. DNA of the CDR3: TGTGCCAGCAGCGTAGATGGGCGCGTCGATGAGCAGTTCTTC.

The rearrangement joins TRBV5-1 to TRBJ2-3; no clear D gene. CDR3 size: 16 residues. Per the germline V gene, CDR1 is SGHRS and CDR2 is YFSETQ. V dropped 1 base and J dropped 0 bases, with 12 bases sitting between them. The CDR3 sequence: CASSLNLERSTDTQYF. CDR3 nucleotides: TGCGCCAGCAGCTTGAATCTAGAAAGAAGCACAGATACGCAGTATTTT.

This clone was detected only once. The CDR3 does not end in the conserved phenylalanine or tryptophan, so this is likely a read error. No DNA is shown, since the ends of the CDR3 on it are uncertain; the CDR3 is the one TCRdb lists. The V and J genes are TRBV11-3 and TRBJ1-5. Ends included, the CDR3 has 13 residues. The V gene's germline CDR1 is SGHNT and CDR2 YENEEA. CDR3: CASSLAPRAGRYL.

V and J are TRBV30 and TRBJ2-2; the D gene is possibly TRBD1 (5 bases). The V gene lost 4 bases and the J gene lost 0 bases, with 9 bases spanning the gap. The CDR3 consists of 14 residues. Germline assignment: CDR1 GTSNPN and CDR2 SVGIG (reference sequence). The CDR3 reads CAWIQDANTGELFF. The CDR3 DNA is TGTGCCTGGATACAGGACGCGAACACCGGGGAGCTGTTTTTT.

V and J are TRBV6-1 and TRBJ1-2; 10 nucleotides match TRBD1. CDR1 MNHNS and CDR2 SASEGT come from the germline V gene. There are 18 residues in the CDR3. Trimming cost V 4 bases and J 0 bases; bases outside gene matches: 11. This chain's CDR3 is CASSVTRQGAFSNYGYTF. The DNA for the CDR3 is TGTGCCAGCAGTGTGACGAGACAGGGGGCCTTTTCTAACTATGGCTACACCTTC.

The V gene is TRBV4-1, the J gene TRBJ2-7; TRBD2 agrees at 10 bases. Germline V CDR1 and CDR2: MGHRA, YSYEKL. The CDR3 is made up of 20 amino acids. Germline trimming cut 0 bases from V and 3 bases from J; bases unmatched to any gene: 17. CDR3 loop: CASSQESGTSGVSYYYEQYF. The CDR3 DNA follows: TGCGCCAGCAGCCAAGAGTCGGGAACTAGCGGGGTATCTTACTACTACGAGCAGTACTTC.

The rearrangement joins TRBV6-1 to TRBJ1-1; possible D gene TRBD1, 5 bases. The CDR3 has 15 residues. V was trimmed by 4 bases and J by 11 bases, leaving 23 bases between them. Germline assignment: CDR1 MNHNS and CDR2 SASEGT. This CDR3 is CASSGVEGRVAWAFF. CDR3 coding DNA: TGTGCCAGCAGTGGGGTAGAGGGGCGAGTTGCGTGGGCTTTCTTT.

V usage is TRBV6-6 and J usage is TRBJ1-1; weak D call: TRBD1 (6 bases). Per the germline V gene, CDR1 is MNHNY and CDR2 is SVGAGI (reference sequence). V lost 4 bases and J 1 base, leaving 16 bases between the germline ends. This CDR3 comprises 16 residues. The CDR3 region is CASSSVGGRPNTEAFF. Here the CDR3 DNA reads TGTGCCAGCAGTTCGGTAGGGGGACGGCCGAACACTGAAGCTTTCTTT.

This CDR3 reads CASSILGFDQPQHF. CDR3 sequence (DNA): TGTGCCAGTAGTATATTGGGGTTCGATCAGCCCCAGCATTTT. J is TRBJ1-5 and V is TRBV19, with D uncertain. The CDR3 is 14 residues long. V was clipped by 2 bases and J by 5 bases, with 10 bases between them. Germline V gene data show CDR1 as LNHDA and CDR2 as SQIVND (reference sequence).

This chain links TRBV5-1 with TRBJ2-1, with D tentatively TRBD2 (5 bases). This CDR3 spans 13 amino acids. The germline V gene has CDR1 SGHRS and CDR2 YFSETQ. V lost 4 bases and J 5 bases, leaving 10 bases between the germline ends. The DNA of the CDR3 is TGCGCCAGCAGCCCGGGGTCGAACAATGAGCAGTTCTTC. It specifies CASSPGSNNEQFF.

The chain joins TRBV5-1 to TRBJ2-7, with 9 nucleotides matching TRBD1. Germline-derived CDR1 and CDR2 are SGHRS and YFSETQ. Trimming took 4 bases from V and 0 from J; bases not matched to a gene: 5. There are 15 residues in the CDR3. CDR3: CASSKDRGISYEQYF. CDR3 DNA: TGCGCCAGCAGCAAGGACAGGGGAATCTCCTACGAGCAGTACTTC.

The chain links TRBV7-9 to TRBJ2-5; the D gene could be TRBD1 or TRBD2 (5 bases each). The germline V and J ends were trimmed by 2 bases and 3 bases, with 13 bases remaining between them. This CDR3 has 15 amino acids. CDR1 and CDR2 from the germline V gene are SEHNR and FQNEAQ (reference sequence). The CDR3 spells CASSLRGRAEETQYF. As DNA, the CDR3 is TGTGCCAGCAGCTTACGGGGCAGGGCCGAAGAGACCCAGTACTTC.

This sequence joins TRBV7-8 and TRBJ2-2, with TRBD2 identical over 7 bases. This CDR3 is 17 amino acids long. Germline CDR1 is SGHVS and CDR2 is FQNEAQ. With V trimmed by 0 bases and J by 1 base, 5 bases remained unmatched. The CDR3 reads CASSLAGSGKNTGELFF. In DNA form, the CDR3 reads TGTGCCAGCAGCTTAGCGGGGAGCGGGAAGAACACCGGGGAGCTGTTTTTT.

This rearrangement joins TRBV28 to TRBJ1-5; D not resolved. CDR3 length: 14 residues. Germline assignment: CDR1 MDHEN and CDR2 SYDVKM. Trimming removed 6 bases at V and 5 bases at J, with 14 bases between. Here the CDR3 DNA reads TGTGCCAGCAGAGTGAGCGGGTGGGATCAGCCCCAGCATTTT. The encoded protein is CASRVSGWDQPQHF. The full variable domain, in which reference TRBV28 and TRBJ1-5 provide the parts outside the CDR3, is DVKVTQSSRYLVKRTGEKVFLECVQDMDHENMFWYRQDPGLGLRLIYFSYDVKMKEKGDIPEGYSVSREKKERFSLILESASTNQTSMYLCASRVSGWDQPQHFGDGTRLSIL.

The chain employs TRBV4-1 and TRBJ2-2; 9 bases match TRBD1. Germline V gene sequence: CDR1 MGHRA, CDR2 YSYEKL. This CDR3 has 17 residues. Trimming took 4 bases from V and 4 from J; bases not matched to a gene: 10. This CDR3 is CASSRTGTGRGTGELFF. The CDR3 DNA is TGCGCCAGCAGCCGAACTGGGACAGGGCGGGGCACCGGGGAGCTGTTTTTT.

The chain recombines TRBV27 with TRBJ2-7; D is uncertain. The CDR3 runs 17 residues. V gave up 6 bases and J gave up 0 bases, with 21 bases separating them. Germline V lookup: CDR1 MNHEY, CDR2 SMNVEV (reference sequence). CDR3 sequence reads: CASRSSALSFVSYEQYF. The DNA for the CDR3 is TGTGCCAGCAGATCCTCAGCCCTTTCATTCGTCTCCTACGAGCAGTACTTC.

The chain joins TRBV27 to TRBJ2-7; 8 bases fit TRBD2. With V trimmed by 5 bases and J by 2 bases, 5 bases remained unmatched. This CDR3 has 14 residues. CDR1 and CDR2 (germline): MNHEY, SMNVEV (reference sequence). CDR3 residues: CASSPSGFTYEQYF. The CDR3 DNA reads as TGTGCCAGCAGTCCTAGCGGGTTTACCTACGAGCAGTACTTC.

This chain joins TRBV5-1 and TRBJ2-7; D ambiguous. V was cut by 1 base and J by 5 bases, with 7 bases left in between. There are 12 residues in the CDR3. CDR1 is SGHRS, CDR2 YFSETQ, per germline. CDR3 sequence reads: CASSLYPDEQYF. CDR3 DNA sequence: TGCGCCAGCAGCTTGTATCCCGACGAGCAGTACTTC.

The chain joins TRBV7-9 to TRBJ1-4, with a tentative D call TRBD1 (6 bases). Trimming took off 4 bases at V and 8 bases at J, with 23 bases between the two ends. Germline CDR1 is SEHNR and CDR2 is FQNEAQ (reference sequence). CDR3 size: 17 residues. This CDR3 reads CASSSRLQGPRYEKLFF. The CDR3 coding sequence is TGTGCCAGCAGCTCAAGACTCCAGGGGCCGCGGTACGAAAAACTGTTTTTT.

This clone was picked up one time. The V call is TRBV6-5, the J call TRBJ1-2, with D unresolved. Trimming removed 2 bases at V and 3 bases at J, with 7 bases between. Germline V gene sequence: CDR1 MNHEY, CDR2 SVGAGI. The CDR3 contains 13 residues. The CDR3 nucleotides read TGTGCCAGCAGTTACGGCGGCTACTATGGCTACACCTTC. As protein: CASSYGGYYGYTF.

CDR3 sequence: CASSLATGGRDIQYF. CDR3 nucleotide sequence: TGTGCCAGCAGCTTAGCTACCGGAGGGAGGGACATTCAGTACTTC. The chain employs TRBV7-8 and TRBJ2-4, with TRBD2 identical over 7 bases. J lost 8 bases, V lost 0 bases, and 7 bases had no gene match. Germline lookup yields CDR1 SGHVS and CDR2 FQNEAQ. This CDR3 comprises 15 residues.

The gene calls are TRBV7-8 and TRBJ1-1; the match to TRBD1 covers 10 bases. This CDR3 has 18 residues. Germline V gene data show CDR1 as SGHVS and CDR2 as FQNEAQ. Losses at the gene ends were 3 bases for V and 0 bases for J; bases not matched to a gene: 10. The CDR3 here is CASSFLFTGQGMNTEAFF. The CDR3 region has the DNA TGTGCCAGCAGCTTCCTTTTTACGGGACAGGGGATGAACACTGAAGCTTTCTTT.

The chain links TRBV2 to TRBJ1-5; no clear D gene. Germline CDR1 is SNHLY and CDR2 is FYNNEI. Trimming took 1 base from V and 5 from J, leaving 9 bases between them. This CDR3 region has 14 residues. CDR3 DNA: TGTGCCAGCAGTGAAGGTATCGGAGATCAGCCCCAGCATTTT. As protein: CASSEGIGDQPQHF.